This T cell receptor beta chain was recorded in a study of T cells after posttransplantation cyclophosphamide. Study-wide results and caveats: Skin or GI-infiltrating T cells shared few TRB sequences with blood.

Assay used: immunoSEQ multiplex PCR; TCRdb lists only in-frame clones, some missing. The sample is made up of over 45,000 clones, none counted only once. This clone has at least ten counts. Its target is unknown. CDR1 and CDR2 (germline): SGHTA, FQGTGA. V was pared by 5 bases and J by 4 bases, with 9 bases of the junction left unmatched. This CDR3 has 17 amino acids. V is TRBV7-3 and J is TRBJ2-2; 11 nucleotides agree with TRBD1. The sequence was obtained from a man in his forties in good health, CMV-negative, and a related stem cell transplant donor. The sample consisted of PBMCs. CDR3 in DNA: TGTGCCAGCAGCAAAACCCGGGACAGGGGGATCACCGGGGAGCTGTTTTTT. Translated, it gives CASSKTRDRGITGELFF.